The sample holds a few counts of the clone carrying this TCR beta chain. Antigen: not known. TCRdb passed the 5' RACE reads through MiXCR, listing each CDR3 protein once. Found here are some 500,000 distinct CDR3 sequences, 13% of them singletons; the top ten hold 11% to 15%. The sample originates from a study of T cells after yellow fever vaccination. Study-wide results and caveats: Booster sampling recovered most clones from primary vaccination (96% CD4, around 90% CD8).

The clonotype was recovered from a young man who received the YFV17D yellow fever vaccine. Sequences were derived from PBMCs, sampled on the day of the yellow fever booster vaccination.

The CDR3 protein is CASSIGQNTGELFF. The CDR3 bases are TGTGCCAGCAGTATAGGGCAGAACACCGGGGAGCTGTTTTTT. V is TRBV2 and J is TRBJ2-2, with unresolved D. V dropped 5 bases and J dropped 1 base, with 8 bases sitting between them. This CDR3 comprises 14 residues. Germline V gene sequence: CDR1 SNHLY, CDR2 FYNNEI.